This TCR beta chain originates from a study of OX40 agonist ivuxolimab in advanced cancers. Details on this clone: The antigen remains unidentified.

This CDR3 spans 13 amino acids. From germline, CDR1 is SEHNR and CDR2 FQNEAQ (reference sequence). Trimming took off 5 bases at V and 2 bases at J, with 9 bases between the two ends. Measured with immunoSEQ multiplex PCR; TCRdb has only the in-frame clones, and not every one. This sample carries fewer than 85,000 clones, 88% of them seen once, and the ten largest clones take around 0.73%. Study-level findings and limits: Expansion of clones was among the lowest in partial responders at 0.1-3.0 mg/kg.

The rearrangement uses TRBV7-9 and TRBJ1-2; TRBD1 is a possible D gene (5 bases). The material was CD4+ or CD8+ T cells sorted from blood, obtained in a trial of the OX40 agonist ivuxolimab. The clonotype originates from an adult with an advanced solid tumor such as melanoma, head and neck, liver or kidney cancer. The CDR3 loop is CASSAGTNYGYTF. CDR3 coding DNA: TGTGCCAGCAGCGCCGGGACGAACTATGGCTACACCTTC.